These 31 T cell receptor beta chains were sequenced from one sample in a study of blood T cells in healthy people across ages. A second PCR, run for about 7 to 11 cycles, used a sample-barcoded 5' primer plus a J-beta primer mix. TCRdb independently ran MiXCR on the 5' RACE reads; one entry per CDR3 protein. The table lists 1.5 million to 2 million distinct CDR3 sequences, 35% to 50% of them singletons. The sequenced material came from blood. These receptors were collected from a human donor in good health.

V usage is TRBV14 and J usage is TRBJ2-3; D is possibly TRBD1 (8 bases). Germline-derived CDR1 and CDR2 are SGHDN and FVKESK. CDR3 length: 16 residues. The germline V and J ends were trimmed by 3 bases and 6 bases, with 19 bases remaining between them. DNA of the CDR3: TGTGCCAGCAGCCACCGAAAACAGGGGGGGAAGGATACGCAGTATTTT. Translated, it gives CASSHRKQGGKDTQYF.

V and J are TRBV9 and TRBJ2-5; D ambiguous. The J call may be incorrect, as the DNA end agrees better with TRBJ2-7. The CDR3 is 15 residues long. The germline CDR1 and CDR2 sequences are SGDLS and YYNGEE. The CDR3 sequence is CASSVKGETFSEQYF. DNA for the CDR3: TGTGCCAGCAGCGTAAAAGGCGAGACCTTCTCCGAGCAGTACTTC.

This clonotype was counted a few times. The J gene is TRBJ2-6, the V gene TRBV7-2, with no clear D. Trimming pared 2 bases from V and 2 bases from J, leaving 7 bases between. This CDR3 contains 15 residues. From germline, CDR1 is SGHTA and CDR2 FQGNSA. CDR3 amino acids: CASSLYDPGANVLTF. Here the CDR3 DNA reads TGTGCCAGCAGCTTATACGATCCTGGGGCCAACGTCCTGACTTTC.

This clonotype was counted between two and nine times. V and J are TRBV20-1 and TRBJ2-7; no clear D gene. Germline V gene sequence: CDR1 DFQATT, CDR2 SNEGSKA (reference sequence). Trimming took 5 bases from V and 3 from J, leaving 14 bases between them. This CDR3 comprises 13 residues. The CDR3 here is CSASAFRSYEQYF. CDR3 bases: TGCAGTGCTTCGGCCTTTCGGAGCTACGAGCAGTACTTC.

This clonotype was detected ten times or more. V is TRBV7-9 and J is TRBJ2-1, with D possibly being TRBD1 (6 bases). Germline CDR1 and CDR2: SEHNR and FQNEAQ (reference sequence). This CDR3 has 15 residues. The V gene lost 5 bases and the J gene lost 2 bases, with 13 bases spanning the gap. Written as DNA, the CDR3 is TGTGCCAGCAGCCTCCCCGGACAGCCCTACAATGAGCAGTTCTTC. Translated: CASSLPGQPYNEQFF. The variable domain in full, completed from reference TRBV7-9 and TRBJ2-1, reads DTGVSQNPRHKITKRGQNVTFRCDPISEHNRLYWYRQTLGQGPEFLTYFQNEAQLEKSRLLSDRFSAERPKGSFSTLEIQRTEQGDSAMYLCASSLPGQPYNEQFFGPGTRLTVL.

The chain combines TRBV10-3 with TRBJ2-7; D unresolved. The ends were cut back, 5 bases at V and 0 bases at J, with 14 bases in the middle. Germline V lookup: CDR1 ENHRY, CDR2 SYGVKD. CDR3 size: 15 residues. The CDR3 DNA reads as TGTGCCATCAGTCAAAGGGCTAGTGGCTCCTACGAGCAGTACTTC. Its translation: CAISQRASGSYEQYF.

There are a few counts of this clonotype. The V gene is TRBV7-2, the J gene TRBJ1-2; D unresolved. Germline assignment: CDR1 SGHTA and CDR2 FQGNSA. The CDR3 totals 13 residues. The ends were cut back, 2 bases at V and 2 bases at J, with 6 bases in the middle. CDR3 in amino acids: CASSLIQNYGYTF. The CDR3 DNA sequence: TGTGCCAGCAGCTTAATACAGAACTATGGCTACACCTTC.

The V gene is TRBV7-2, the J gene TRBJ2-1; 9 positions agree with TRBD2. V shed 7 bases, J shed 1 base, and the junction held 8 bases outside the gene matches. From germline, CDR1 is SGHTA and CDR2 FQGNSA. The CDR3 is 16 amino acids. The CDR3 region is CASNSRTSVSYNEQFF. The CDR3 DNA follows: TGTGCCAGCAACTCCCGGACTAGCGTTTCCTACAATGAGCAGTTCTTC.

V is TRBV12-3 or TRBV12-4 and J is TRBJ1-5; no reliable D call. This CDR3 is 14 amino acids long. The V end lost 2 bases, the J end lost 5 bases, and 10 bases lay between the germline ends. The CDR3 DNA is TGTGCCAGCAGTTTAATTTCTGGTCATCAGCCCCAGCATTTT. This sequence encodes CASSLISGHQPQHF.

The genes are TRBV20-1 and TRBJ2-3; D is undetermined. V lost 7 bases, J lost 0 bases, and 11 bases lay in between. The CDR3 extends over 13 amino acids. The germline CDR1 and CDR2 sequences are DFQATT and SNEGSKA (reference sequence). The CDR3: CSDNLPSTDTQYF. The CDR3 DNA reads TGCAGTGATAACCTACCTAGCACAGATACGCAGTATTTT.

The gene calls are TRBV6-5 and TRBJ2-3, with D hard to call. The V and J ends lost 6 bases and 4 bases respectively, with 26 bases between them. Germline V gene sequence: CDR1 MNHEY, CDR2 SVGAGI. This CDR3 spans 18 amino acids. CDR3 nucleotides: TGTGCCAGCAGCTACCCTACGGACGGGCTTAATTTAGCAGATACGCAGTATTTT. Translating gives CASSYPTDGLNLADTQYF.

The sample holds a few counts of this clonotype. The chain links TRBV7-2 to TRBJ2-1; 10 bases line up with TRBD1. The junction had 8 bases not matched to a gene; V was cut back by 3 bases and J by 6 bases. In germline, CDR1 is SGHTA, CDR2 FQGNSA. The CDR3 is 16 residues long. This CDR3 is CASSFPGTGAINEQFF. In DNA form, the CDR3 reads TGTGCCAGCAGCTTCCCCGGGACAGGGGCCATCAATGAGCAGTTCTTC. The full variable domain, in which reference TRBV7-2 and TRBJ2-1 provide the parts outside the CDR3, is GAGVSQSPSNKVTEKGKDVELRCDPISGHTALYWYRQSLGQGLEFLIYFQGNSAPDKSGLPSDRFSAERTGGSVSTLTIQRTQQEDSAVYLCASSFPGTGAINEQFFGPGTRLTVL.

The chain couples TRBV12-3 or TRBV12-4 to TRBJ2-2; D is possibly TRBD1 (6 bases). The CDR3 sequence is 16 residues long. Trimming left V 5 bases short and J 6 bases short, with 19 bases between. The CDR3 bases are TGTGCCAGCAGTACAGACAGGACCAAAATGTCCGGGGAGCTGTTTTTT. It encodes CASSTDRTKMSGELFF.

V usage is TRBV11-3 and J usage is TRBJ2-7; 12 nucleotides align to TRBD2. CDR3 size: 16 residues. With 4 bases clipped from V and 4 bases from J, the junction kept 8 bases outside the gene matches. The germline V gene has CDR1 SGHNT and CDR2 YENEEA. In DNA form, the CDR3 reads TGTGCCAGCAGCTCCCGATTGACTAGCGGGGGATACGAGCAGTACTTC. Its protein product is CASSSRLTSGGYEQYF.

The chain employs TRBV7-6 and TRBJ2-5; 13 bases are shared with TRBD2. This CDR3 is 17 amino acids long. V dropped 0 bases and J dropped 3; count of bases not matched to a gene: 4. Germline V lookup: CDR1 SGHVS, CDR2 FNYEAQ. CDR3 in DNA: TGTGCCAGCAGCTTAGCGGCAACTAGCGGGGGGGAAGAGACCCAGTACTTC. Protein product: CASSLAATSGGEETQYF.

This clonotype was seen more than once but under ten times. This chain links TRBV6-6 with TRBJ2-4; 9 bases are a match to TRBD1. With the DNA end fitting TRBJ2-7 better, the J assignment may be wrong. The CDR3 runs 13 residues. Germline V CDR1 and CDR2: MNHNY, SVGAGI (reference sequence). The CDR3 is CASRRQGDREQYF. In nucleotides, the CDR3 is TGTGCCAGCAGGCGACAGGGGGATCGCGAGCAGTACTTC.

The V gene is TRBV6-1, the J gene TRBJ1-2; D is possibly TRBD1 (6 bases). The V end lost 6 bases, the J end lost 8 bases, and 16 bases lay between the germline ends. This CDR3 is built from 13 residues. Germline values: CDR1 MNHNS, CDR2 SASEGT. The CDR3 sequence: CASREPGGRGYTF. The CDR3 DNA is TGTGCCAGCAGGGAACCCGGGGGGCGAGGCTACACCTTC.

This clonotype has just a few counts. The chain uses TRBV24-1 and TRBJ1-1; a weak D match, TRBD1 (5 bases). The CDR3 runs to 16 residues. Germline V gene lookup returns CDR1 KGHDR and CDR2 SFDVKD. The V end was cut by 2 bases, the J end by 4 bases, with 16 bases between. CDR3 sequence (DNA): TGTGCCACCAGTGATTCCCCCGGGGCGGGGGGCACTGAAGCTTTCTTT. As protein: CATSDSPGAGGTEAFF.

With regard to this clonotype: The junction differs from germline at one of its ends, possibly a read error. This chain joins TRBV6-1 and TRBJ2-5; 10 positions match TRBD2. The V gene's germline CDR1 is MNHNS and CDR2 SASEGT. The CDR3 runs 14 residues. The CDR3 bases are TGTGCCAGCAGCAGAGCGGGGGGGCTGGAGACTCAGTACTTC. Translation gives CASSRAGGLETQYF.

CDR3 amino acids: CASSQKRRLVGNTEAFF. DNA of the CDR3: TGCGCCAGCAGCCAAAAGAGACGGTTAGTGGGAAACACTGAAGCTTTCTTT. The chain recombines TRBV4-1 with TRBJ1-1; D ambiguous. Germline V CDR1 and CDR2: MGHRA, YSYEKL. The V end lost 2 bases, the J end lost 2 bases, and 18 bases lay between the germline ends. This CDR3 comprises 17 residues.

V and J are TRBV18 and TRBJ2-3; TRBD1 agrees at 9 bases. Germline assignment: CDR1 KGHSH and CDR2 LQKENI. The CDR3 is 15 amino acids. The V and J ends lost 3 bases and 2 bases, in that order; junction bases with no gene match: 3. The CDR3 DNA reads as TGTGCCAGCTCACCGGGGACAGGGATCACAGATACGCAGTATTTT. The encoded protein is CASSPGTGITDTQYF.

This chain joins TRBV9 and TRBJ2-1, with D perhaps assigned TRBD1 or TRBD2 (6 bases each). V was cut by 2 bases and J by 1 base, with 10 bases left in between. Germline assignment: CDR1 SGDLS and CDR2 YYNGEE. This CDR3 has 15 residues. Here the CDR3 DNA reads TGTGCCAGCAGCGTGGGGGGCCTTTCCTACAATGAGCAGTTCTTC. It yields the protein CASSVGGLSYNEQFF.

This chain uses TRBV7-3 with TRBJ1-1; the D gene is possibly TRBD1 (5 bases). The germline V and J ends were trimmed by 6 bases and 5 bases, with 13 bases remaining between them. The CDR3 is made up of 13 amino acids. Per the germline V gene, CDR1 is SGHTA and CDR2 is FQGTGA. DNA for the CDR3: TGTGCCAGCAGTCGGGAAGGGGTGACTGAAGCTTTCTTT. Protein product: CASSREGVTEAFF.

V usage is TRBV10-3 and J usage is TRBJ1-1; the match to TRBD1 covers 8 bases. Per the germline V gene, CDR1 is ENHRY and CDR2 is SYGVKD. The length of the CDR3 is 15 residues. V lost 0 bases and J lost 5; bases outside the gene matches: 5. The chain's CDR3 is CAISESGTGFTEAFF. The CDR3 DNA follows: TGTGCCATCAGTGAGTCGGGGACAGGATTTACTGAAGCTTTCTTT.

The chain couples TRBV4-1 to TRBJ2-5; D might be TRBD1 (6 bases). V lost 1 base and J lost 0, with 18 bases in between. The germline V gene encodes CDR1 MGHRA and CDR2 YSYEKL. The CDR3 is 18 residues long. CDR3 DNA sequence: TGCGCCAGCAGCCAAGTCCTCCTTGGGGGCTCCTACCAAGAGACCCAGTACTTC. Translated: CASSQVLLGGSYQETQYF.

This clonotype has just one count. The gene calls are TRBV29-1 and TRBJ2-1, with TRBD1 matching 8 bases. The CDR3 extends over 15 amino acids. Trimming took 3 bases from V and 6 from J; bases not matched to a gene: 10. CDR1 is SQVTM, CDR2 ANQGSEA, per germline. The DNA of the CDR3 is TGCAGCGTTGATCCTTCGACAGGGGAACGCAATGAGCAGTTCTTC. This encodes CSVDPSTGERNEQFF.

This clonotype occurred many times. This chain joins TRBV9 and TRBJ1-1; D uncertain. CDR1 is SGDLS, CDR2 YYNGEE, per germline. V lost 5 bases, J lost 1 base, and 9 bases lay in between. The CDR3 is 13 amino acids. Here the CDR3 reads CASSVLGNTEAFF. The CDR3 bases are TGTGCCAGCAGTGTTTTAGGGAACACTGAAGCTTTCTTT.

This clonotype appeared a few times. The genes are TRBV6-5 and TRBJ2-5, with 10 bases identical to TRBD2. Trimming at V came to 2 bases and at J to 2 bases, leaving 5 bases not matched to a gene. CDR1 is MNHEY and CDR2 is SVGAGI in the germline V gene. This CDR3 contains 16 residues. As DNA, the CDR3 is TGTGCCAGCAGTTACGACCTAGCGGGGGTTCAAGAGACCCAGTACTTC. Its translation is CASSYDLAGVQETQYF.

This chain connects TRBV28 to TRBJ2-7, with 8 bases matching TRBD2. The CDR3 consists of 15 residues. The V gene's germline CDR1 is MDHEN and CDR2 SYDVKM. V lost 2 bases, J lost 3 bases, and 6 bases stayed unmatched. The chain's CDR3 is CASSLGGGPVYEQYF. CDR3 nucleotide sequence: TGTGCCAGCAGTTTAGGCGGGGGGCCAGTCTACGAGCAGTACTTC. The variable domain in full, with the rest retrieved from reference TRBV28 and TRBJ2-7, is DVKVTQSSRYLVKRTGEKVFLECVQDMDHENMFWYRQDPGLGLRLIYFSYDVKMKEKGDIPEGYSVSREKKERFSLILESASTNQTSMYLCASSLGGGPVYEQYFGPGTRLTVT.

CDR3: CASSSAEDTQYF. For the CDR3, the DNA is TGTGCCAGTTCCAGCGCCGAAGATACGCAGTATTTT. V is TRBV6-2 or TRBV6-3 and J is TRBJ2-3; no definite D call. This CDR3 contains 12 residues. Germline-derived CDR1 and CDR2 are MNHEY and SVGEGT. Trimming removed 9 bases from V and 5 bases from J, with 12 bases in between.

This clonotype was seen more than once but under ten times. V and J are TRBV7-2 and TRBJ2-1; 10 nucleotides agree with TRBD2. Trimming at V came to 3 bases and at J to 4 bases, leaving 6 bases not matched to a gene. The CDR3 consists of 16 residues. Germline V gives CDR1 SGHTA, CDR2 FQGNSA. This CDR3 is CASSLELAGPYNEQFF. CDR3 DNA sequence: TGTGCCAGCAGCTTGGAACTAGCGGGGCCATACAATGAGCAGTTCTTC.